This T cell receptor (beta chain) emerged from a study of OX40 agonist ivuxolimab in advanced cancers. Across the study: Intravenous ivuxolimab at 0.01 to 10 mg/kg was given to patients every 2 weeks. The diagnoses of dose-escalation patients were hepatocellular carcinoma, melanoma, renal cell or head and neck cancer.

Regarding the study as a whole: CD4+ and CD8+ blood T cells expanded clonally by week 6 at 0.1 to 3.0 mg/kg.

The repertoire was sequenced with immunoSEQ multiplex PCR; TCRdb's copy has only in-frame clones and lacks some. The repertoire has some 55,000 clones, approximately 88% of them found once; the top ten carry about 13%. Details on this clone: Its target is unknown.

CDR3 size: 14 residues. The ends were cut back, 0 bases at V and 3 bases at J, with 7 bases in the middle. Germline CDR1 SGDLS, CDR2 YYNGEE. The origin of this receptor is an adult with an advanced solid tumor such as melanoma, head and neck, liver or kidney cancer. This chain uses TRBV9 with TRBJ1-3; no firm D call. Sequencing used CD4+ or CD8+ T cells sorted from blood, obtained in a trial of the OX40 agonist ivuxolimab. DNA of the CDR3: TGTGCCAGCAGCGTAGTCGGGGATGGAAACACCATATATTTT. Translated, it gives CASSVVGDGNTIYF. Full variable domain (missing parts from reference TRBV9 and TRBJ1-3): DSGVTQTPKHLITATGQRVTLRCSPRSGDLSVYWYQQSLDQGLQFLIQYYNGEERAKGNILERFSAQQFPDLHSELNLSSLELGDSALYFCASSVVGDGNTIYFGEGSWLTVV.